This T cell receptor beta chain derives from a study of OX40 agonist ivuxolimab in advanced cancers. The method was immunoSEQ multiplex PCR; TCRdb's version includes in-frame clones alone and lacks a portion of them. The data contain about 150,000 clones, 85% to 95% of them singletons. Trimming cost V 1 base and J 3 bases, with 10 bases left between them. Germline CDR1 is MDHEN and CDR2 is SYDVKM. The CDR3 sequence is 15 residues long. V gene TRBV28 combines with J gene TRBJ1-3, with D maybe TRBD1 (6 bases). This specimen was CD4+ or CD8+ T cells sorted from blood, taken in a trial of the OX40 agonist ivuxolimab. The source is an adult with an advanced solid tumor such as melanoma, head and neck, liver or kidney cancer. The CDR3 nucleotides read TGTGCCAGCAGTTTATACGGCAGGGGTGGAAACACCATATATTTT. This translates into CASSLYGRGGNTIYF.